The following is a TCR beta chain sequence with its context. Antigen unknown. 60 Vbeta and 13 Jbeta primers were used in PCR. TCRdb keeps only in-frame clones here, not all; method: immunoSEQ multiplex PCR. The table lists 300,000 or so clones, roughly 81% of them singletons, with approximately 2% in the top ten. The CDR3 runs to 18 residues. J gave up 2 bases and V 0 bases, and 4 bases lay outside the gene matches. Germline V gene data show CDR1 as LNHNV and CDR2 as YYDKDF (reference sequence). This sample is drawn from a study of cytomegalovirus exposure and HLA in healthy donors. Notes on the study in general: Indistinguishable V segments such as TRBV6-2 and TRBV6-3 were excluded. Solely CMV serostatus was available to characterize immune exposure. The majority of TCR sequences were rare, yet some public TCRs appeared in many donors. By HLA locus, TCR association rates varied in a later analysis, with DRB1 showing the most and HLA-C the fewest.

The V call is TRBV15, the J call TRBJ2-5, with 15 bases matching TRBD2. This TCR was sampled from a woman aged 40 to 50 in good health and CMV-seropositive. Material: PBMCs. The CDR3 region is CATSRDRGTSGRQETQYF. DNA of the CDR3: TGTGCCACCAGCAGAGATCGGGGGACTAGCGGGAGGCAAGAGACCCAGTACTTC. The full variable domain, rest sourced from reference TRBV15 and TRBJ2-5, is DAMVIQNPRYQVTQFGKPVTLSCSQTLNHNVMYWYQQKSSQAPKLLFHYYDKDFNNEADTPDNFQSRRPNTSFCFLDIRSPGLGDTAMYLCATSRDRGTSGRQETQYFGPGTRLLVL.